The 31 T cell receptor beta chains presented below share a single source sample, sequenced in a study of post-analysis software for immune sequencing data. Overall study findings and caveats: Relative to controls, patients had about 5 TRBV segments at higher frequency, with TRBV5-6, TRBV5-1 and TRBV20-1 among these.

These receptors lack a known antigen. Built from TCR beta cDNA, the libraries had unique molecular identifiers in them. Each CDR3 protein gets one entry after TCRdb re-called the PCR reads with MiXCR. The sample has about 400,000 distinct CDR3 sequences, roughly 36% seen once; the top ten hold about an eighth. Specimen: blood. The source of these receptors is a girl between 5 and 17 years old with multiple sclerosis.

The chain uses TRBV5-1 and TRBJ1-5; D remains ambiguous. CDR1 is SGHRS and CDR2 is YFSETQ in the germline V gene. V was pared by 7 bases and J by 1 base, with 6 bases between. The CDR3 covers 12 residues. The CDR3 loop reads CASHGSNQPQHF. The CDR3 nucleotides are TGCGCCAGCCACGGAAGCAATCAGCCCCAGCATTTT. The variable domain in full, with the rest retrieved from reference TRBV5-1 and TRBJ1-5, is KAGVTQTPRYLIKTRGQQVTLSCSPISGHRSVSWYQQTPGQGLQFLFEYFSETQRNKGNFPGRFSGRQFSNSRSEMNVSTLELGDSALYLCASHGSNQPQHFGDGTRLSIL.

This clonotype has more than one count but fewer than ten. The chain carries TRBV20-1 and TRBJ2-7; 7 bases align to TRBD1. CDR1 is DFQATT, CDR2 SNEGSKA, per germline (reference sequence). The CDR3 runs to 15 residues. The ends lost 0 bases at V and 1 base at J; junction bases unmatched: 6. CDR3: CSARDLIQGSYEQYF. CDR3 coding DNA: TGCAGTGCTAGAGATTTGATACAGGGGTCCTACGAGCAGTACTTC.

This clonotype has more than one count but fewer than ten. The chain employs TRBV20-1 and TRBJ2-5; no definite D call. Germline CDR1 DFQATT, CDR2 SNEGSKA (reference sequence). Trimming took 7 bases from V and 2 from J, leaving 8 bases between them. CDR3 size: 11 residues. Here the CDR3 DNA reads TGCAGTGAAACAGTTCAAGAGACCCAGTACTTC. Its translation: CSETVQETQYF.

In its sample, this clonotype was seen many times. V usage is TRBV5-6 and J usage is TRBJ2-7, with D tentatively TRBD1 or TRBD2 (6 bases each). V was cut by 4 bases and J by 0 bases, with 14 bases left in between. Germline V lookup: CDR1 SGHDT, CDR2 YYEEEE. The length of the CDR3 is 15 residues. The chain's CDR3 is CASSPLGGSSYEQYF. The CDR3, as DNA: TGTGCCAGCAGCCCACTGGGGGGCTCCTCCTACGAGCAGTACTTC.

This chain links TRBV6-8 with TRBJ1-1; 7 bases map to TRBD1. The V gene's germline CDR1 is MNHGY and CDR2 SAAAGT. This CDR3 has 11 amino acids. J gave up 11 bases and V 7 bases, and 7 bases lay outside the gene matches. CDR3 sequence: CASIGGVWAFF. CDR3 coding DNA: TGTGCCAGCATAGGGGGCGTGTGGGCTTTCTTT.

Notes on this clonotype: The junction does not match germline at one end; this may be a read error. The chain recombines TRBV12-3 or TRBV12-4 with TRBJ1-2; possibly TRBD1 for D (5 bases). The CDR3 has 14 residues. CDR3 bases: TGTGCCAGCAGTTTCGGGGGAGCTAACCATGGCTACACCTTC. Protein sequence: CASSFGGANHGYTF.

The sample holds a few counts of this clonotype. A much larger clone lies one base from this, so it may be a read error. V and J are TRBV29-1 and TRBJ2-7, with D possibly matching TRBD1 (5 bases). CDR1 and CDR2 (germline): SQVTM, ANQGSEA. V lost 4 bases, J lost 2 bases, and 9 bases lay in between. This CDR3 is built from 12 residues. CDR3 bases: TGCAGCGTTGCTGACAGAACCTACGAGCAGTACTTC. This gives the protein CSVADRTYEQYF.

Details on this clonotype: One end of the junction does not line up with germline, which may come from a read error. This chain joins TRBV10-3 and TRBJ1-2; no reliable D call. The CDR3 extends over 16 amino acids. Looked up from germline, CDR1 is ENHRY and CDR2 is SYGVKD. The CDR3 is CAVSDSWAARSDGYTF. The CDR3 DNA sequence: TGTGCCGTCAGTGATTCTTGGGCTGCGCGGTCAGATGGCTACACCTTC.

This clonotype was seen a few times. The chain is built from TRBV3-1 and TRBJ2-3; no clear D. The germline V and J ends were trimmed by 4 bases and 0 bases, with 11 bases remaining between them. CDR1 is LGHDT and CDR2 is YNNKEL in the germline V gene (reference sequence). The CDR3 is 15 residues long. As DNA, the CDR3 is TGTGCCAGCAGCCGGGCAGACCCTAGCACAGATACGCAGTATTTT. Translation gives CASSRADPSTDTQYF.

The genes are TRBV12-3 or TRBV12-4 and TRBJ2-5; 7 positions match TRBD2. The CDR3 covers 13 residues. V gave up 7 bases and J gave up 5 bases; unmatched junction bases: 7. The CDR3 is CASTKMGGETQYF. The CDR3 coding sequence is TGTGCCAGCACCAAGATGGGGGGGGAGACCCAGTACTTC.

This clonotype was counted between two and nine times. The chain is built from TRBV4-3 and TRBJ2-1; perhaps TRBD1 as D (6 bases). The germline gives CDR1 LGHNA, CDR2 YSLEER. The CDR3 has 17 residues. The V and J ends lost 1 base and 2 bases respectively, with 15 bases between them. CDR3 coding DNA: TGCGCCAGCAGCCAAGGGTACAGGGACGGCGCCTACAATGAGCAGTTCTTC. Translated: CASSQGYRDGAYNEQFF.

This clonotype showed up many times. J is TRBJ1-6 and V is TRBV4-2; D call uncertain. The CDR3 totals 12 residues. V was clipped by 3 bases and J by 7 bases, with 4 bases between them. The V gene's germline CDR1 is LGHNA and CDR2 YNFKEQ. The chain's CDR3 is CASSQGNSPLHF. As DNA, the CDR3 is TGTGCCAGCAGCCAGGGCAATTCACCCCTCCACTTT.

This rearrangement joins TRBV3-1 to TRBJ2-4, with D unresolved. The DNA end lines up better with TRBJ2-7; the J call may be wrong. This CDR3 contains 14 residues. Germline CDR1 and CDR2: LGHDT and YNNKEL (reference sequence). In DNA, the CDR3 is TGTGCCAGCAGCCAATTCCCAGACTCCTACGAGCAGTACTTC. Protein product: CASSQFPDSYEQYF.

V gene TRBV9 combines with J gene TRBJ2-1; 11 bases align to TRBD2. The junction had 8 bases not matched to a gene; V was cut back by 0 bases and J by 6 bases. The CDR3 spans 17 residues. The V gene's germline CDR1 is SGDLS and CDR2 YYNGEE. Here the CDR3 DNA reads TGTGCCAGCAGCGTAGGGGCTAGCGGGGGGCCTTTCAATGAGCAGTTCTTC. Its translation: CASSVGASGGPFNEQFF. The whole variable domain, filled in from reference TRBV9 and TRBJ2-1, reads DSGVTQTPKHLITATGQRVTLRCSPRSGDLSVYWYQQSLDQGLQFLIQYYNGEERAKGNILERFSAQQFPDLHSELNLSSLELGDSALYFCASSVGASGGPFNEQFFGPGTRLTVL.

This clonotype was counted only a few times. The rearrangement joins TRBV12-3 or TRBV12-4 to TRBJ1-1; no clear D. Trimming took 2 bases from V and 2 from J, leaving 9 bases between them. This CDR3 region has 14 residues. The CDR3, as DNA: TGTGCCAGCAGTTTACGGACGGCTAACACTGAAGCTTTCTTT. Translating gives CASSLRTANTEAFF.

The sample holds a few counts of this clonotype. The chain employs TRBV20-1 and TRBJ2-7, with TRBD2 matching over 12 bases. Looked up from germline, CDR1 is DFQATT and CDR2 is SNEGSKA (reference sequence). The CDR3 contains 17 residues. Trimming took 4 bases from V and 2 from J; bases not matched to a gene: 12. The CDR3 region has the DNA TGCAGTGCTACCTCCGCTAGCGGGGGGGCCACAACCTACGAGCAGTACTTC. It yields the protein CSATSASGGATTYEQYF.

V gene TRBV12-3 or TRBV12-4 combines with J gene TRBJ2-2, with 9 nucleotides matching TRBD2. This CDR3 region has 16 residues. J gave up 7 bases and V 2 bases, and 8 bases lay outside the gene matches. CDR3 DNA: TGTGCCAGCAGTTTAATTGCGGGGGGGAATGGCGGGGAGCTGTTTTTT. This codes for CASSLIAGGNGGELFF.

CDR3 DNA: TGCAGCGTTGACCAAGGTCTCCGGACAGTCTATGGCTACACCTTC. The encoded protein is CSVDQGLRTVYGYTF. This rearrangement joins TRBV29-1 to TRBJ1-2, with a tentative D call TRBD1 (6 bases). V lost 3 bases, J lost 4 bases, and 18 bases lay in between. From germline, CDR1 is SQVTM and CDR2 ANQGSEA. The length of the CDR3 is 15 residues. Together with reference TRBV29-1 and TRBJ1-2, the CDR3 gives the full variable domain: SAVISQKPSRDICQRGTSLTIQCQVDSQVTMMFWYRQQPGQSLTLIATANQGSEATYESGFVIDKFPISRPNLTFSTLTVSNMSPEDSSIYLCSVDQGLRTVYGYTFGSGTRLTVV.

The chain links TRBV20-1 to TRBJ2-7; a weak D match, TRBD2 (7 bases). Germline values: CDR1 DFQATT, CDR2 SNEGSKA (reference sequence). Deletions cut 6 bases from V and 2 bases from J, with 17 bases between. The CDR3 length is 14 residues. CDR3 DNA sequence: TGCAGTGCCACCGGGGGGCGAAATACCTACGAGCAGTACTTC. Translating gives CSATGGRNTYEQYF.

The V and J genes are TRBV4-2 and TRBJ2-2; the match to TRBD1 covers 9 bases. Germline V lookup: CDR1 LGHNA, CDR2 YNFKEQ. The V gene end was trimmed by 1 base and the J gene end by 4 bases; junction bases not matched to a gene: 7. There are 17 residues in the CDR3. CDR3 amino acids: CASSQVGGQGPTGELFF. In nucleotides, the CDR3 is TGTGCCAGCAGCCAAGTCGGGGGACAGGGACCCACCGGGGAGCTGTTTTTT.

Only a few counts were recorded for this clonotype. CDR3 sequence (DNA): TGCGCCAGCAGCCAATACAGCGGCTCCACAGATACGCAGTATTTT. Its protein is CASSQYSGSTDTQYF. J is TRBJ2-3 and V is TRBV4-1; TRBD2 is a possible D gene (5 bases). The CDR3 length is 15 residues. V was trimmed by 2 bases and J by 2 bases, leaving 11 bases between them. CDR1 is MGHRA, CDR2 YSYEKL, per germline.

This chain uses TRBV5-6 with TRBJ2-3; maybe TRBD1 (6 bases). The CDR3 has 15 residues. V was clipped by 5 bases and J by 2 bases, with 15 bases between them. CDR1 and CDR2 from the germline V gene are SGHDT and YYEEEE. Here the CDR3 DNA reads TGTGCCAGCAGTCTACGGACAGTTCCCACAGATACGCAGTATTTT. It translates to CASSLRTVPTDTQYF.

CDR3 protein: CASRPGTGPNTGELFF. The CDR3 DNA reads as TGCGCCAGCAGACCCGGGACAGGGCCGAACACCGGGGAGCTGTTTTTT. V usage is TRBV4-1 and J usage is TRBJ2-2; TRBD1 aligns across 9 bases. CDR3 size: 16 residues. V was pared by 6 bases and J by 0 bases, with 5 bases of the junction left unmatched. Germline V CDR1 and CDR2: MGHRA, YSYEKL.

CDR3 amino acids: CASSGTTFNNEQFF. In DNA form, the CDR3 reads TGTGCCAGCAGTGGTACGACATTTAACAATGAGCAGTTCTTC. The V gene is TRBV2, the J gene TRBJ2-1; D uncertain. CDR3 length equals 14 residues. The germline V and J ends were trimmed by 4 bases and 5 bases, with 12 bases remaining between them. Germline lookup yields CDR1 SNHLY and CDR2 FYNNEI.

The genes are TRBV6-6 and TRBJ1-1, with 7 bases matching TRBD1. CDR1 MNHNY and CDR2 SVGAGI come from the germline V gene (reference sequence). This CDR3 is built from 15 residues. Trimming cost V 6 bases and J 0 bases; bases outside gene matches: 7. The CDR3 nucleotides read TGTGCCAGCAGACGGGACAGCCTAATGAACACTGAAGCTTTCTTT. Translation: CASRRDSLMNTEAFF.

This clonotype was detected only a few times. This sequence joins TRBV20-1 and TRBJ2-4; TRBD2 aligns across 13 bases. This CDR3 is built from 16 residues. From germline, CDR1 is DFQATT and CDR2 SNEGSKA (reference sequence). J gave up 10 bases and V 5 bases, and 14 bases lay outside the gene matches. The CDR3, as DNA: TGCAGTGCTGGGAGGGGACTAGCGGGGCGAAAGGGGATTCAGTACTTC. Protein sequence: CSAGRGLAGRKGIQYF.

The chain couples TRBV6-1 to TRBJ2-6, with D possibly matching TRBD1 (5 bases). In germline, CDR1 is MNHNS, CDR2 SASEGT. Trimming pared 4 bases from V and 2 bases from J, leaving 12 bases between. This CDR3 comprises 16 residues. CDR3 nucleotide sequence: TGTGCCAGCAGTGTAAAAGGGGTTGCTGGGGCCAACGTCCTGACTTTC. It encodes CASSVKGVAGANVLTF.

This clonotype showed up just once. The chain joins TRBV12-3 or TRBV12-4 to TRBJ1-2; TRBD1 matches 8 bases. V shed 4 bases and J 3 bases; nucleotides not matched to a gene: 4. This CDR3 contains 14 residues. The CDR3 DNA is TGTGCCAGCAGTTCTAGACAGGGGTACTATGGCTACACCTTC. It is translated as CASSSRQGYYGYTF.

This chain connects TRBV5-1 to TRBJ1-1, with D unclear. V lost 2 bases, J lost 7 bases, and 15 bases lay in between. Per germline, CDR1 SGHRS and CDR2 YFSETQ. The CDR3 loop spans 14 amino acids. The CDR3 DNA reads TGCGCCAGCAGCTTAGGGTTGGTCGAAGGTGAAGCTTTCTTT. Translation: CASSLGLVEGEAFF.

The J gene is TRBJ2-5, the V gene TRBV28; no firm D call. This CDR3 contains 12 residues. Germline CDR1 and CDR2: MDHEN and SYDVKM. V lost 3 bases and J lost 4, with 6 bases in between. For the CDR3, the DNA is TGTGCCAGCAGTTTGGCAGCAGAGACCCAGTACTTC. Its translation: CASSLAAETQYF.

The chain uses TRBV27 and TRBJ1-6, with unresolved D. CDR1 is MNHEY and CDR2 is SMNVEV in the germline V gene (reference sequence). The CDR3 is 11 residues long. Trimming shortened V by 7 bases and J by 13 bases, and 11 bases separated the two germline ends. The CDR3 loop reads CASTCGVPLHF. For the CDR3, the DNA is TGTGCCAGCACCTGTGGGGTTCCCCTCCACTTT.